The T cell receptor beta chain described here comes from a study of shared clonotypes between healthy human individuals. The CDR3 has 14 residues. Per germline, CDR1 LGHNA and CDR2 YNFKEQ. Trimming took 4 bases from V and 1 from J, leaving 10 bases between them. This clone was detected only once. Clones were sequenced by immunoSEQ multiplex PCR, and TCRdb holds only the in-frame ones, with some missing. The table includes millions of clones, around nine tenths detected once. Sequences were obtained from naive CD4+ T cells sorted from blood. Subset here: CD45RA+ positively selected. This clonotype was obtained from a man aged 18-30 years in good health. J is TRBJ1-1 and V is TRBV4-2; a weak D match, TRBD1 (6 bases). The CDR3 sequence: CASSREGGNTEAFF. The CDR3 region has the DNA TGTGCCAGCAGCCGGGAGGGGGGGAACACTGAAGCTTTCTTT.